These 15 T cell receptor beta chains originate from one sample sequenced in a study of somatic mutations in cytotoxic T cells in rheumatoid arthritis. Here immunoSEQ multiplex PCR was the method, and the copy in TCRdb shows in-frame clones only, minus some. The sample holds roughly 2,000 clones, roughly 85% seen once. Sequencing input: CD8+ T cells sorted from blood. The source of these receptors is a man aged 60 to 69 with rheumatoid arthritis.

The V call is TRBV2, the J call TRBJ1-4; D perhaps matches TRBD1 (6 bases). Per the germline V gene, CDR1 is SNHLY and CDR2 is FYNNEI. The CDR3 extends over 15 amino acids. Trimming removed 5 bases at V and 4 bases at J, with 14 bases between. This CDR3 reads CASSQWTVINEKLFF. For the CDR3, the DNA is TGTGCCAGCAGTCAATGGACAGTGATTAATGAAAAACTGTTTTTT.

The gene calls are TRBV5-1 and TRBJ2-5; TRBD2 matches at 13 bases. This CDR3 is built from 16 residues. The ends lost 4 bases at V and 2 bases at J; junction bases unmatched: 5. The V gene's germline CDR1 is SGHRS and CDR2 YFSETQ. For the CDR3, the DNA is TGCGCCAGCAGCACCGGACTAGCGGGGGCACAAGAGACCCAGTACTTC. It translates to CASSTGLAGAQETQYF.

The DNA for the CDR3 is TGTGCCAGCAAGCCCGGGGGCTACGAGCAGTACTTC. Amino acid sequence: CASKPGGYEQYF. The chain employs TRBV2 and TRBJ2-7; possible D gene TRBD2, 6 bases. The CDR3 contains 12 residues. Germline V lookup: CDR1 SNHLY, CDR2 FYNNEI. Trimming took 7 bases from V and 3 from J, leaving 10 bases between them.

The chain recombines TRBV5-5 with TRBJ1-1; no clear D gene. Germline V CDR1 and CDR2: SGHKS, YYEKEE (reference sequence). The CDR3 loop spans 13 amino acids. V was clipped by 2 bases and J by 4 bases, with 9 bases between them. In nucleotides, the CDR3 is TGTGCCAGCAGCTTCCCGGGAACCACTGAAGCTTTCTTT. Its protein product is CASSFPGTTEAFF.

This sequence joins TRBV6-6 and TRBJ2-5; D may be TRBD1 (7 bases). V was cut by 6 bases and J by 5 bases, with 16 bases left in between. CDR1 and CDR2 from the germline V gene are MNHNY and SVGAGI (reference sequence). This CDR3 comprises 14 residues. CDR3 amino acids: CASSLGQAGETQYF. In nucleotides, the CDR3 is TGTGCCAGCAGCCTTGGACAGGCGGGGGAGACCCAGTACTTC.

This CDR3 is CASSLGGANQPQHF. The CDR3 DNA follows: TGTGCCAGCAGTTTAGGAGGGGCAAATCAGCCCCAGCATTTT. The chain couples TRBV27 to TRBJ1-5; possibly TRBD1 for D (5 bases). The V and J ends lost 2 bases and 4 bases respectively, with 9 bases between them. The CDR3 has 14 residues. Germline V gene data show CDR1 as MNHEY and CDR2 as SMNVEV (reference sequence).

This chain connects TRBV5-1 to TRBJ2-3, with 9 bases matching TRBD2. CDR3 length equals 16 residues. Trimming at V came to 1 base and at J to 2 bases, leaving 5 bases not matched to a gene. CDR1 and CDR2 from the germline V gene are SGHRS and YFSETQ. The CDR3, as DNA: TGCGCCAGCAGCTTGCCTAGCGGGGTGTTCACAGATACGCAGTATTTT. This codes for CASSLPSGVFTDTQYF. Drawing the rest from reference TRBV5-1 and TRBJ2-3, the complete variable domain is KAGVTQTPRYLIKTRGQQVTLSCSPISGHRSVSWYQQTPGQGLQFLFEYFSETQRNKGNFPGRFSGRQFSNSRSEMNVSTLELGDSALYLCASSLPSGVFTDTQYFGPGTRLTVL.

There are a few counts of this clone. The rearrangement uses TRBV28 and TRBJ2-7; the D is unclear. Germline loops: CDR1 MDHEN, CDR2 SYDVKM. Trimming shortened V by 5 bases and J by 4 bases, and 12 bases separated the two germline ends. The CDR3 consists of 13 residues. CDR3 coding DNA: TGTGCCAGCAGTGCGGTAGGAGCGTACGAGCAGTACGTC. Its protein product is CASSAVGAYEQYV.

The rearrangement joins TRBV18 to TRBJ1-1; tentatively, D is TRBD1 (6 bases). The CDR3 runs to 13 residues. From germline, CDR1 is KGHSH and CDR2 LQKENI. Trimming stripped 3 bases from V and 7 bases from J, with 12 bases between. CDR3 amino acids: CASSPTGRGEAFF. CDR3 DNA: TGTGCCAGCTCACCCACAGGGCGAGGTGAAGCTTTCTTT.

The chain is built from TRBV5-6 and TRBJ2-1; tentatively, D is TRBD1 (5 bases). The germline CDR1 and CDR2 sequences are SGHDT and YYEEEE. The CDR3 is made up of 15 amino acids. V lost 4 bases, J lost 0 bases, and 11 bases lay in between. CDR3 DNA: TGTGCCAGCAGCCAGGACACCTTCTCCTACAATGAGCAGTTCTTC. Residues: CASSQDTFSYNEQFF.

The V gene is TRBV28, the J gene TRBJ2-3; 7 positions agree with TRBD1. CDR3 length: 14 residues. V was clipped by 4 bases and J by 1 base; unmatched bases: 2. The germline V gene has CDR1 MDHEN and CDR2 SYDVKM. CDR3 sequence (DNA): TGTGCCAGCAGTTGGGACAGCCGCACAGATACGCAGTATTTT. As protein: CASSWDSRTDTQYF.

The V gene is TRBV7-6, the J gene TRBJ2-7; 8 nucleotides match TRBD2. The V segment lost 2 bases and the J segment 1 base; nucleotides outside the gene matches: 1. Germline V gene data show CDR1 as SGHVS and CDR2 as FNYEAQ. The CDR3 consists of 14 residues. CDR3 sequence (DNA): TGTGCCAGCAGCTTATCGGGGGGGTCCTACGAGCAGTACTTC. The encoded protein is CASSLSGGSYEQYF.

The J gene is TRBJ1-5, the V gene TRBV19; 9 positions agree with TRBD1. The ends lost 1 base at V and 2 bases at J; junction bases unmatched: 9. The CDR3 consists of 18 residues. The germline V gene has CDR1 LNHDA and CDR2 SQIVND (reference sequence). In nucleotides, the CDR3 is TGTGCCAGTAGTATAGGGCGATACAGGGGGCTCGGCAATCAGCCCCAGCATTTT. It specifies CASSIGRYRGLGNQPQHF.

This sequence joins TRBV4-1 and TRBJ1-5; D is undetermined. The CDR3 length is 16 residues. The germline V and J ends were trimmed by 0 bases and 2 bases, with 11 bases remaining between them. Germline V lookup: CDR1 MGHRA, CDR2 YSYEKL. As DNA, the CDR3 is TGCGCCAGCAGCCAAGAGTTCGGTGGTGGCAATCAGCCCCAGCATTTT. This encodes CASSQEFGGGNQPQHF.

V usage is TRBV28 and J usage is TRBJ1-5, with D possibly TRBD1 on 6 matching bases. Per germline, CDR1 MDHEN and CDR2 SYDVKM. V gave up 5 bases and J gave up 3 bases, with 14 bases separating them. The CDR3 length is 15 residues. The CDR3 DNA follows: TGTGCCAGCAGTAGCGGACAGCCATACAATCAGCCCCAGCATTTT. This encodes CASSSGQPYNQPQHF.